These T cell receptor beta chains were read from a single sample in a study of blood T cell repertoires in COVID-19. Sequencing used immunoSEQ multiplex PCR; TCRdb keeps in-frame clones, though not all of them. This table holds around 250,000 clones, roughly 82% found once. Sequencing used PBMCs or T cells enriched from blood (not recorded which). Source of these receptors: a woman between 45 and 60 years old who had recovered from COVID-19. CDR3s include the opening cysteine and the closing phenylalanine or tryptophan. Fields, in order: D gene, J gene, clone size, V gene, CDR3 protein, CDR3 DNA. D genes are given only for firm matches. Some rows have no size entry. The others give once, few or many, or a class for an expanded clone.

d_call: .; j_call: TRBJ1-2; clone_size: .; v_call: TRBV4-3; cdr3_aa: CASSQGVGTGYGYTF; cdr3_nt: TGCGCCAGCAGCCAAGGAGTGGGTACGGGGTATGGCTACACCTTC
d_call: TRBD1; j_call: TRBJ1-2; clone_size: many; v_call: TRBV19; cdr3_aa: CASSIGTGVGYGYTF; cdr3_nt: TGTGCCAGTAGTATCGGGACAGGGGTAGGCTATGGCTACACCTTC
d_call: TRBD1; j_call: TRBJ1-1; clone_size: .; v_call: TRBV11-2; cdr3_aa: CASSARDRGRQGTEAFF; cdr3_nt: TGTGCCAGCAGCGCCCGGGACAGGGGGCGCCAAGGCACTGAAGCTTTCTTT
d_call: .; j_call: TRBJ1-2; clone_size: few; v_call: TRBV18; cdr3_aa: CASSPDSNYGYTF; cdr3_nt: TGTGCCAGCTCACCGGACAGTAACTATGGCTACACCTTC
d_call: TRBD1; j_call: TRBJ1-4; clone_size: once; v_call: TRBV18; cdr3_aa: CASSPSQGATTNEKLFF; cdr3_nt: TGTGCCAGCTCACCGAGCCAGGGGGCGACTACTAATGAAAAACTGTTTTTT
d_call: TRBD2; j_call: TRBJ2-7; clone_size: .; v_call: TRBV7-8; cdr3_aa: CASSLAFPGTSGTYEQYF; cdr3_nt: TGTGCCAGCAGCTTAGCGTTCCCAGGGACTAGCGGGACCTACGAGCAGTACTTC
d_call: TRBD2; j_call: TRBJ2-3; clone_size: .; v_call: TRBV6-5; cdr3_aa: CASRPGLAGADTQYF; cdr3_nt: TGTGCCAGCAGGCCTGGACTAGCAGGTGCAGATACGCAGTATTTT
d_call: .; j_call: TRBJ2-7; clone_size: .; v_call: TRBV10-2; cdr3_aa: CASSEARSYEQYF; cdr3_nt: TGCGCCAGCAGTGAGGCTAGATCCTACGAGCAGTACTTC
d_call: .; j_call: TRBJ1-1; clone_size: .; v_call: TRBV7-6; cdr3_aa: CASSSIGGLNTEAFF; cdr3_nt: TGTGCCAGCAGCTCCATCGGCGGCTTGAACACTGAAGCTTTCTTT
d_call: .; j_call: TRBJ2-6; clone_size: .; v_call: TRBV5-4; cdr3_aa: CASSSRGISGANVLTF; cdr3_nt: TGTGCCAGCAGCTCCCGGGGGATCTCTGGGGCCAACGTCCTGACTTTC